The 2 T cell receptor beta chains below come from one sample, sequenced in a study of blood T cell repertoires in COVID-19. Data came from immunoSEQ multiplex PCR; TCRdb stores just in-frame clones and leaves some out. This table holds 240,000 or so clones, roughly 83% found once. Sequencing was carried out using PBMCs or T cells enriched from blood (not recorded which). The receptor source for this set is a woman in her fifties or sixties who had recovered from COVID-19.

This chain uses TRBV10-2 with TRBJ1-1; 9 nucleotides line up with TRBD1. CDR1 and CDR2 from the germline V gene are WSHSY and SAAADI. This CDR3 has 15 residues. J was trimmed by 5 bases and V by 6 bases; bases with no gene match: 10. CDR3 in DNA: TGCGCCAGCAGACACGGGACAGGGAGGAATACTGAAGCTTTCTTT. It yields the protein CASRHGTGRNTEAFF.

The V and J genes are TRBV4-1 and TRBJ1-2; 10 nucleotides agree with TRBD1. V dropped 6 bases and J dropped 4; count of bases not matched to a gene: 5. Germline CDR1 and CDR2: MGHRA and YSYEKL. The CDR3 sequence is 14 residues long. Here the CDR3 reads CASSSDRGLYGYTF. CDR3 DNA: TGCGCCAGCAGTTCCGACAGGGGGCTCTATGGCTACACCTTC.